This TCR beta chain came from a study of cytomegalovirus exposure and HLA in healthy donors. Study in general: Unique TCRs numbering roughly 85 million, obtained from HLA-typed donors, made up an early data release.

Whole-study findings and limits: TCR beta V- and J-gene trimming was later associated with a missense DCLRE1C variant.

Trimming took off 7 bases at V and 3 bases at J, with 15 bases between the two ends. The CDR3 extends over 14 amino acids. CDR1 ENHRY and CDR2 SYGVKD come from the germline V gene. Both 60 Vbeta primers and 13 Jbeta primers went into the PCR. Sequencing was performed with immunoSEQ multiplex PCR; in TCRdb, only in-frame clones are kept and a portion is missing. The table shows around 180,000 clones, with 70% to 85% occurring only once. This clone appeared once. What it recognizes is unknown. This receptor was taken from a woman between 25 and 40 years old in good health and CMV-seropositive. The rearrangement links TRBV10-3 to TRBJ2-5; a possible D gene is TRBD2 (6 bases). The specimen was PBMCs. This CDR3 reads CAITQIREEETQYF. The CDR3, as DNA: TGTGCCATCACCCAAATCAGGGAGGAAGAGACCCAGTACTTC.